The 27 T cell receptor beta chains presented below share a single source sample, sequenced in a study of T cells in Graves' hyperthyroidism and ophthalmopathy. RNA transcripts provided the source from which TCR beta CDR3 regions were amplified. Primed by the HTBI set, a first-round RT-PCR was run on the TCR CDR3. TCRdb used MiXCR to reprocess the multiplex PCR reads, holding one entry per CDR3 protein. The repertoire holds 750,000 to 950,000 distinct CDR3 sequences, with more than 30% as singletons. Sequenced sample: blood. The receptor set was obtained from a young man with Graves' hyperthyroidism.

Ten or more counts support this clonotype. This chain joins TRBV7-8 and TRBJ2-5; the D is unclear. CDR1 and CDR2 from the germline V gene are SGHVS and FQNEAQ. V was clipped by 1 base and J by 6 bases, with 6 bases between them. This CDR3 has 12 amino acids. The CDR3 reads CASSLDSKTQYF. The CDR3 DNA follows: TGTGCCAGCAGCTTAGACTCAAAGACCCAGTACTTC.

This clonotype was observed many times. J is TRBJ2-7 and V is TRBV29-1, with 8 bases lining up with TRBD1. The V gene end was trimmed by 6 bases and the J gene end by 5 bases; junction bases not matched to a gene: 6. Looked up from germline, CDR1 is SQVTM and CDR2 is ANQGSEA. This CDR3 has 12 amino acids. For the CDR3, the DNA is TGCAGCGTAGGACAGGGATTTAACGAGCAGTACTTC. Translation gives CSVGQGFNEQYF.

This clonotype appeared many times. A read error may be the cause here, since a much bigger clone is one base away. The CDR3 sequence: CASSVDGGQPQHF. CDR3 nucleotides: TGTGCCAGCAGCGTAGACGGGGGTCAGCCCCAGCATTTT. The chain links TRBV9 to TRBJ1-5, with D perhaps TRBD1 (5 bases). The ends were cut back, 0 bases at V and 6 bases at J, with 7 bases in the middle. The CDR3 extends over 13 amino acids. Germline assignment: CDR1 SGDLS and CDR2 YYNGEE.

A few counts support this clonotype. The chain couples TRBV29-1 to TRBJ1-2, with a weak D call TRBD1 (5 bases). V was pared by 4 bases and J by 4 bases, with 7 bases between. Germline V gene lookup returns CDR1 SQVTM and CDR2 ANQGSEA. The CDR3 covers 11 residues. As DNA, the CDR3 is TGCAGCGTTGCCCAGGGCTATGGCTACACCTTC. It encodes CSVAQGYGYTF.

This clonotype was found many times. A junction boundary mismatches the germline segment, possibly from a read error. The chain is built from TRBV29-1 and TRBJ2-7; D uncertain. From germline, CDR1 is SQVTM and CDR2 ANQGSEA. This CDR3 contains 13 residues. CDR3 in amino acids: CSVEDSTSYEQYF. For the CDR3, the DNA is TGCAGCGTCGAAGACTCGACCTCCTACGAGCAGTACTTC.

Notes on this clonotype: A much more abundant neighbour one base away suggests this may be a read error. The gene calls are TRBV19 and TRBJ1-5, with 7 bases fitting TRBD1. The CDR3 extends over 16 amino acids. The germline V gene encodes CDR1 LNHDA and CDR2 SQIVND (reference sequence). For the CDR3, the DNA is TGTGCCAGTAGTCCCTTTGGACAGGTTGTGAATCAGCCCCGGCATTTT. It is translated as CASSPFGQVVNQPRHF.

The table lists this clonotype with a few counts. The V call is TRBV24-1, the J call TRBJ1-2; D is uncertain. The V gene lost 3 bases and the J gene lost 8 bases, with 6 bases spanning the gap. The CDR3 covers 11 residues. Per the germline V gene, CDR1 is KGHDR and CDR2 is SFDVKD. The CDR3 loop reads CATSDTRGYTF. The CDR3 coding sequence is TGTGCCACCAGTGATACGAGAGGCTACACCTTC.

The genes are TRBV9 and TRBJ1-2; 8 positions agree with TRBD1. From germline, CDR1 is SGDLS and CDR2 YYNGEE. J lost 6 bases, V lost 3 bases, and 10 bases had no gene match. This CDR3 has 15 residues. In nucleotides, the CDR3 is TGTGCCAGCAGCGACCTGACAGGGGTTGACCATGGCTACACCTTC. Protein sequence: CASSDLTGVDHGYTF.

This clonotype appeared many times. V usage is TRBV15 and J usage is TRBJ1-5; tentative D call: TRBD1 (6 bases). Deletions cut 0 bases from V and 1 base from J, with 10 bases between. The CDR3 length is 16 residues. Germline V gives CDR1 LNHNV, CDR2 YYDKDF (reference sequence). The DNA of the CDR3 is TGTGCCACCAGCAGAGATGGGGGGCGAAGCAATCAGCCCCAGCATTTT. Its translation is CATSRDGGRSNQPQHF.

The chain employs TRBV29-1 and TRBJ2-5; the D call may be TRBD1 or TRBD2 (5 bases each). This CDR3 has 13 amino acids. The germline gives CDR1 SQVTM, CDR2 ANQGSEA. V was pared by 7 bases and J by 2 bases, with 14 bases between. The CDR3 DNA follows: TGCAGCGGTTCCGGGGACCGTCAAGAGACCCAGTACTTC. It encodes CSGSGDRQETQYF.

In DNA, the CDR3 is TGCAGTGCCCCAGGGGGGGCGGGCTACGAGCAGTACTTC. Translating gives CSAPGGAGYEQYF. This chain joins TRBV20-1 and TRBJ2-7; D might be TRBD1 or TRBD2, each matching 7 bases. Per the germline V gene, CDR1 is DFQATT and CDR2 is SNEGSKA (reference sequence). V was pared by 6 bases and J by 3 bases, with 15 bases between. This CDR3 region has 13 residues.

This chain links TRBV2 with TRBJ2-7; TRBD2 agrees at 9 bases. CDR1 and CDR2 (germline): SNHLY, FYNNEI. The CDR3 is 15 residues long. The junction had 9 bases not matched to a gene; V was cut back by 7 bases and J by 2 bases. The CDR3, as DNA: TGTGCCAGCAAGGGGGAGCGGGGGGTAACCTACGAGCAGTACTTC. Translation gives CASKGERGVTYEQYF.

The gene calls are TRBV7-9 and TRBJ1-1, with D possibly TRBD1 on 5 matching bases. The CDR3 is 16 residues long. V lost 2 bases, J lost 1 base, and 14 bases lay in between. CDR1 is SEHNR, CDR2 FQNEAQ, per germline (reference sequence). In DNA, the CDR3 is TGTGCCAGCAGCTTATTTGTGGTGGACACGAACACTGAAGCTTTCTTT. Translation: CASSLFVVDTNTEAFF.

With respect to this clonotype: This clone may be a read error of a much larger clone one base away. V and J are TRBV29-1 and TRBJ2-7; either TRBD1 or TRBD2 may fit D (5 bases each). The CDR3 is made up of 12 amino acids. Germline CDR1 SQVTM, CDR2 ANQGSEA. The CDR3 loop is CGVEGQINEQYF. The CDR3 DNA is TGCGGCGTTGAGGGGCAGATCAACGAGCAGTACTTC.

The V and J genes are TRBV6-5 and TRBJ1-5; the D is unclear. From germline, CDR1 is MNHEY and CDR2 SVGAGI. The CDR3 runs 16 residues. V dropped 5 bases and J dropped 0 bases, with 14 bases sitting between them. This chain's CDR3 is CASSPDVLISNQPQHF. CDR3 DNA: TGTGCCAGCAGTCCTGACGTCCTCATTAGCAATCAGCCCCAGCATTTT.

The chain recombines TRBV7-8 with TRBJ2-7, with D perhaps given as TRBD1 or TRBD2 (6 bases each). The CDR3 runs 14 residues. Germline CDR1 and CDR2: SGHVS and FQNEAQ. The V end was cut by 7 bases, the J end by 3 bases, with 16 bases between. As DNA, the CDR3 is TGTGCCAGCACCTACAGGGAGGTGAACTACGAGCAGTACTTC. Amino acids: CASTYREVNYEQYF.

In its sample, this clonotype was seen many times. The rearrangement links TRBV10-3 to TRBJ1-2; D is possibly TRBD1 (6 bases). V was shortened by 2 bases and J by 7 bases, with 20 bases between the two germline ends. The CDR3 has 16 amino acids. Germline V gene data show CDR1 as ENHRY and CDR2 as SYGVKD. CDR3 sequence reads: CAISEAIRGGASGYTF. As DNA, the CDR3 is TGTGCCATCAGTGAGGCCATTAGAGGGGGGGCCTCTGGCTACACCTTC.

The chain couples TRBV10-3 to TRBJ2-7; D is unclear. CDR1 is ENHRY, CDR2 SYGVKD, per germline. This CDR3 has 12 residues. The V gene lost 4 bases and the J gene lost 7 bases, with 11 bases spanning the gap. Here the CDR3 DNA reads TGTGCCATCAGTGGGGGAAACAATGAGCAGTACTTC. Protein sequence: CAISGGNNEQYF.

This clonotype has a handful of counts. The J gene is TRBJ1-2, the V gene TRBV6-5; D not resolved. Germline CDR1 reads MNHEY; CDR2 reads SVGAGI. The CDR3 totals 10 residues. V was shortened by 10 bases and J by 10 bases, with 13 bases between the two germline ends. CDR3 sequence: CATLREVYTF. The CDR3 DNA sequence: TGTGCCACGCTGAGGGAAGTCTACACCTTC.

This clonotype was observed many times. The chain has TRBV20-1 and TRBJ1-4, with 7 bases that match TRBD1. CDR3 length: 13 amino acids. Germline V gene data show CDR1 as DFQATT and CDR2 as SNEGSKA (reference sequence). With V trimmed by 5 bases and J by 7 bases, 7 bases remained unmatched. The CDR3 coding sequence is TGCAGTGCTGCTTCAGGGGGTGGTGAAAAACTGTTTTTT. Protein product: CSAASGGGEKLFF.

This clonotype was recorded many times. This chain links TRBV15 with TRBJ1-1; TRBD1 aligns across 7 bases. CDR3 length: 17 residues. V shed 5 bases and J 3 bases; nucleotides not matched to a gene: 15. The germline V gene encodes CDR1 LNHNV and CDR2 YYDKDF (reference sequence). Written as DNA, the CDR3 is TGTGCCACCAGCCCAGCGTTAAGGGGGCAAGGGGACACTGAAGCTTTCTTT. Translated: CATSPALRGQGDTEAFF.

This clonotype was detected many times. This chain links TRBV7-2 with TRBJ1-1; possibly TRBD1 for D (6 bases). This CDR3 has 15 residues. Trimming removed 2 bases at V and 1 base at J, with 11 bases between. The germline V gene encodes CDR1 SGHTA and CDR2 FQGNSA. For the CDR3, the DNA is TGTGCCAGCAGCTTACGGGGACAAAGGAACACTGAAGCTTTCTTT. Its translation is CASSLRGQRNTEAFF.

This clonotype was counted between two and nine times. The chain couples TRBV13 to TRBJ1-4; D may be TRBD1 (5 bases). CDR3 length: 14 residues. Germline V gene data show CDR1 as PRHDT and CDR2 as FYEKMQ (reference sequence). V lost 2 bases and J 6 bases, leaving 10 bases between the germline ends. Here the CDR3 DNA reads TGTGCCAGCAGCTTAAGGGGAAAGGATGAAAAACTGTTTTTT. It is translated as CASSLRGKDEKLFF.

Only a few counts were recorded for this clonotype. V gene TRBV5-1 combines with J gene TRBJ1-2, with D perhaps matching TRBD1 (5 bases). The V end was cut by 3 bases, the J end by 3 bases, with 12 bases between. From germline, CDR1 is SGHRS and CDR2 YFSETQ. This CDR3 spans 14 amino acids. CDR3 residues: CASSSPGTDYGYTF. The CDR3 DNA reads as TGCGCCAGCAGCTCCCCGGGGACGGACTATGGCTACACCTTC.

This clonotype was seen repeatedly, ten times or more. The chain is built from TRBV7-9 and TRBJ2-5, with 7 bases that match TRBD1. V lost 5 bases, J lost 2 bases, and 5 bases stayed unmatched. CDR1 and CDR2 from the germline V gene are SEHNR and FQNEAQ (reference sequence). The CDR3 is 14 residues long. CDR3 in amino acids: CASSPGTEQETQYF. CDR3 coding DNA: TGTGCCAGCAGCCCTGGGACAGAACAAGAGACCCAGTACTTC. Full variable domain (missing parts from reference TRBV7-9 and TRBJ2-5): DTGVSQNPRHKITKRGQNVTFRCDPISEHNRLYWYRQTLGQGPEFLTYFQNEAQLEKSRLLSDRFSAERPKGSFSTLEIQRTEQGDSAMYLCASSPGTEQETQYFGPGTRLLVL.

This clonotype was found many times. V is TRBV7-9 and J is TRBJ2-2; tentatively, D is TRBD2 (5 bases). CDR3 length: 13 amino acids. V lost 9 bases to trimming and J lost 0 bases, with 8 bases between them. Germline CDR1 SEHNR, CDR2 FQNEAQ (reference sequence). The CDR3, as DNA: TGTGCCAGGAGGGAAGCGAACACCGGGGAGCTGTTTTTT. Protein sequence: CARREANTGELFF.

The J gene is TRBJ1-5, the V gene TRBV2, with 9 nucleotides matching TRBD1. CDR1 and CDR2 (germline): SNHLY, FYNNEI. The CDR3 spans 14 residues. V was pared by 6 bases and J by 7 bases, with 7 bases of the junction left unmatched. The CDR3 protein is CASRAGTGQQPQHF. The CDR3 bases are TGTGCCAGCAGAGCCGGGACAGGGCAGCAGCCCCAGCATTTT.